A single sample is the source of the 24 T cell receptor beta chains below, sequenced in a study of early T cells in non-severe SARS-CoV-2 infection. MiXCR, run by TCRdb on the 5' RACE reads, gives a single entry per CDR3 protein. The sample lists 24,000 or so distinct CDR3 sequences; about 4% were seen once. Sequenced material: whole blood. These receptors were obtained from an adult who was a healthcare worker with PCR-confirmed SARS-CoV-2 infection or an uninfected control (not recorded which).

The V and J genes are TRBV24-1 and TRBJ2-3; tentative D call: TRBD2 (6 bases). The germline V gene encodes CDR1 KGHDR and CDR2 SFDVKD. The ends were cut back, 5 bases at V and 4 bases at J, with 12 bases in the middle. There are 14 residues in the CDR3. DNA of the CDR3: TGTGCCACCAGTGTGACGGGAGACCCAGATACGCAGTATTTT. Encoded protein: CATSVTGDPDTQYF.

This clonotype was picked up a small number of times. V gene TRBV7-9 combines with J gene TRBJ2-7; unclear D gene. The V gene's germline CDR1 is SEHNR and CDR2 FQNEAQ (reference sequence). The V end was cut by 3 bases, the J end by 7 bases, with 10 bases between. The CDR3 has 12 amino acids. The CDR3 reads CASSLGNWEQYF. The CDR3 DNA sequence: TGTGCCAGCAGCTTGGGGAATTGGGAGCAGTACTTC. Supplemented by reference TRBV7-9 and TRBJ2-7, the full variable domain reads DTGVSQNPRHKITKRGQNVTFRCDPISEHNRLYWYRQTLGQGPEFLTYFQNEAQLEKSRLLSDRFSAERPKGSFSTLEIQRTEQGDSAMYLCASSLGNWEQYFGPGTRLTVT.

This clonotype has ten or more counts. The genes are TRBV7-9 and TRBJ2-1, with D maybe TRBD2 (6 bases). The CDR3 is made up of 14 amino acids. The germline V gene has CDR1 SEHNR and CDR2 FQNEAQ (reference sequence). Trimming took 4 bases from V and 6 from J, leaving 13 bases between them. CDR3 nucleotides: TGTGCCAGCAGCTCTTCCGGGACTGCCAATGAGCAGTTCTTC. This sequence encodes CASSSSGTANEQFF.

This clonotype occurred many times. V and J are TRBV7-9 and TRBJ2-3; the D is unclear. The CDR3 has 11 amino acids. The V gene's germline CDR1 is SEHNR and CDR2 FQNEAQ (reference sequence). Trimming stripped 6 bases from V and 2 bases from J, with 3 bases between. This CDR3 is CASRITDTQYF. In nucleotides, the CDR3 is TGTGCCAGCAGGATCACAGATACGCAGTATTTT.

This clonotype was recorded at least ten times. The chain has TRBV5-4 and TRBJ1-5, with D perhaps matching TRBD1 (5 bases). Germline V gene sequence: CDR1 SGHNT, CDR2 YYREEE (reference sequence). V was pared by 0 bases and J by 3 bases, with 10 bases between. The CDR3 totals 15 residues. The CDR3 sequence: CASSLDGGNNQPQHF. CDR3 bases: TGTGCCAGCAGCTTGGATGGGGGGAACAATCAGCCCCAGCATTTT.

This clonotype was observed at least ten times. The chain employs TRBV12-3 or TRBV12-4 and TRBJ1-1; 8 positions agree with TRBD1. This CDR3 is 16 amino acids long. V dropped 5 bases and J dropped 1; count of bases not matched to a gene: 9. This chain's CDR3 is CASSLDRGTANTEAFF. In DNA, the CDR3 is TGTGCCAGCAGTCTAGACAGGGGTACGGCGAACACTGAAGCTTTCTTT.

This clonotype was detected many times. V usage is TRBV2 and J usage is TRBJ2-2, with 7 bases lining up with TRBD2. The CDR3 runs 18 residues. The ends lost 6 bases at V and 7 bases at J; junction bases unmatched: 20. Germline V gene lookup returns CDR1 SNHLY and CDR2 FYNNEI. For the CDR3, the DNA is TGTGCCAGCAGGGGGTTCGGGACTAAGCGGGGAGCGAACGGGGAGCTGTTTTTT. Translation: CASRGFGTKRGANGELFF.

This clonotype has a count of ten or more. V usage is TRBV4-2 and J usage is TRBJ1-5; no firm D call. Trimming removed 5 bases from V and 6 bases from J, with 8 bases in between. The CDR3 spans 12 residues. Germline CDR1 is LGHNA and CDR2 is YNFKEQ. CDR3 sequence: CASSSNGQPQHF. CDR3 nucleotides: TGTGCCAGCAGCTCTAATGGTCAGCCCCAGCATTTT.

This clonotype was found a few times. The gene calls are TRBV28 and TRBJ2-3, with 7 bases aligning to TRBD2. V lost 7 bases, J lost 1 base, and 5 bases stayed unmatched. Looked up from germline, CDR1 is MDHEN and CDR2 is SYDVKM. There are 14 residues in the CDR3. For the CDR3, the DNA is TGTGCCAGCATGGAGCGGGGCCGCACAGATACGCAGTATTTT. This translates into CASMERGRTDTQYF.

A remark on this clonotype: A much larger clone is a single base away; this may be a read error. The rearrangement links TRBV25-1 to TRBJ2-6, with TRBD1 matching 7 bases. V lost 6 bases and J lost 4; bases outside the gene matches: 9. There are 16 residues in the CDR3. Germline CDR1 MGHDK, CDR2 SYGVNS. This CDR3 is CASRVSGGSGANVLTF. The CDR3 DNA reads TGTGCCAGCAGAGTGTCAGGGGGATCCGGGGCCAACGTCCTGACTTTC.

In this sample, this clonotype turned up many times. This chain connects TRBV19 to TRBJ2-2; maybe TRBD2 (8 bases). Trimming pared 5 bases from V and 7 bases from J, leaving 23 bases between. The germline CDR1 and CDR2 sequences are LNHDA and SQIVND (reference sequence). The CDR3 covers 17 residues. The CDR3 DNA reads TGTGCCAGTAGTCCCAGGGGGAGCGGGAGACCCATCGGGGAGCTGTTTTTT. Its translation: CASSPRGSGRPIGELFF. Full variable domain (rest looked up from reference TRBV19 and TRBJ2-2): DGGITQSPKYLFRKEGQNVTLSCEQNLNHDAMYWYRQDPGQGLRLIYYSQIVNDFQKGDIAEGYSVSREKKESFPLTVTSAQKNPTAFYLCASSPRGSGRPIGELFFGEGSRLTVL.

Ten or more counts support this clonotype. V is TRBV2 and J is TRBJ2-2, with D maybe TRBD2 (6 bases). The V gene's germline CDR1 is SNHLY and CDR2 FYNNEI. V was clipped by 5 bases and J by 7 bases, with 14 bases between them. This CDR3 has 14 amino acids. In DNA, the CDR3 is TGTGCCAGCAGTACTACTTTGGGAGGCGGGGAGCTGTTTTTT. Its translation is CASSTTLGGGELFF.

This clonotype came up many times. The rearrangement joins TRBV3-1 to TRBJ1-1; possible D gene TRBD1, 6 bases. The CDR3 spans 15 residues. V was pared by 4 bases and J by 4 bases, with 16 bases between. Germline V CDR1 and CDR2: LGHDT, YNNKEL (reference sequence). CDR3 sequence (DNA): TGTGCCAGCAGCCCATACTCAGGGGAGAGCACTGAAGCTTTCTTT. Its translation is CASSPYSGESTEAFF.

In this sample, this clonotype turned up many times. The chain is built from TRBV2 and TRBJ2-7, with D perhaps matching TRBD1 (5 bases). Germline V lookup: CDR1 SNHLY, CDR2 FYNNEI. The V gene lost 8 bases and the J gene lost 2 bases, with 10 bases spanning the gap. The CDR3 has 12 residues. CDR3 DNA sequence: TGTGCCAGCGGTAGACAGACCTACGAGCAGTACTTC. Protein sequence: CASGRQTYEQYF.

J is TRBJ2-7 and V is TRBV3-1; D is uncertain. With 2 bases removed from V and 9 bases from J, the gap between germline ends came to 8 bases. The CDR3 spans 11 residues. Germline V gives CDR1 LGHDT, CDR2 YNNKEL (reference sequence). CDR3 amino acids: CASSQSAAQYF. The CDR3 DNA follows: TGTGCCAGCAGCCAATCTGCCGCGCAGTACTTC.

Sample share makes this clonotype medium-sized (0.01 to 0.1%). V usage is TRBV3-1 and J usage is TRBJ2-5; 10 nucleotides line up with TRBD2. Trimming took 4 bases from V and 2 from J; bases not matched to a gene: 4. Germline V gene sequence: CDR1 LGHDT, CDR2 YNNKEL (reference sequence). This CDR3 region has 15 residues. CDR3 coding DNA: TGTGCCAGCAGCCCGACTAGCGGGTATCAAGAGACCCAGTACTTC. Translated: CASSPTSGYQETQYF.

This clonotype was counted ten times or more. The CDR3 bases are TGTGCCAGCAGTTTGTGGGCAGGGCGGTTCCATGGCTACACCTTC. This gives the protein CASSLWAGRFHGYTF. The chain is built from TRBV28 and TRBJ1-2; TRBD1 might be the D (5 bases). V lost 3 bases and J 6 bases, leaving 17 bases between the germline ends. The CDR3 loop spans 15 amino acids. Germline V gene sequence: CDR1 MDHEN, CDR2 SYDVKM.

This clonotype came up many times. The chain's CDR3 is CASKNPSLTHYGYTF. DNA of the CDR3: TGTGCCAGCAAAAACCCCTCCTTGACCCATTATGGCTACACCTTC. This sequence joins TRBV6-5 and TRBJ1-2; D not resolved. Germline V CDR1 and CDR2: MNHEY, SVGAGI. The CDR3 is made up of 15 amino acids. V lost 7 bases, J lost 5 bases, and 20 bases lay in between.

This clonotype appeared many times. The V gene is TRBV27, the J gene TRBJ2-3, with 8 bases that match TRBD2. The CDR3 length is 17 residues. Germline CDR1 and CDR2: MNHEY and SMNVEV (reference sequence). With V trimmed by 6 bases and J by 5 bases, 16 bases remained unmatched. CDR3 sequence reads: CASSLLGGGRTKDTQYF. The CDR3 bases are TGTGCCAGCAGCCTTCTAGGCGGGGGGAGGACTAAAGATACGCAGTATTTT.

The sample holds many counts of this clonotype. V gene TRBV12-3 or TRBV12-4 combines with J gene TRBJ2-1, with D tentatively TRBD1 or TRBD2 (6 bases each). Trimming pared 5 bases from V and 10 bases from J, leaving 15 bases between. The CDR3 is made up of 13 amino acids. The CDR3, as DNA: TGTGCCAGCAGTGATAGGGGGGCCAGGGAGCAGTTCTTC. It translates to CASSDRGAREQFF.

This clonotype was seen a few times. The chain couples TRBV11-2 to TRBJ2-1, with 7 bases identical to TRBD2. Germline CDR1 SGHAT, CDR2 FQNNGV. The CDR3 is 13 amino acids. The ends lost 5 bases at V and 4 bases at J; junction bases unmatched: 2. The CDR3 DNA sequence: TGTGCCAGCAGCAGCGGGACTTACAATGAGCAGTTCTTC. Translating it yields CASSSGTYNEQFF.

The chain couples TRBV12-2 to TRBJ2-3; the DNA was not compared with TRBD2, the D call given in the table. TRBV12-2 is a pseudogene. The CDR3 is 17 amino acids. DNA of the CDR3: TGTGCAAGTCGCTTAGGGAAGCGGGGGACCGTACGGGATACGCAGTATTTT. This translates into CASRLGKRGTVRDTQYF.

The V call is TRBV6-2 or TRBV6-3, the J call TRBJ2-1, with TRBD2 identical over 7 bases. This CDR3 has 15 residues. The germline V gene encodes CDR1 MNHEY and CDR2 SVGEGT. V lost 0 bases, J lost 3 bases, and 2 bases stayed unmatched. The CDR3 is CASSYSSGVYNEQFF. The DNA of the CDR3 is TGTGCCAGCAGTTACTCAAGCGGGGTCTACAATGAGCAGTTCTTC.

This clonotype has a count of ten or more. This rearrangement joins TRBV4-2 to TRBJ2-6; D gene unclear. Deletions cut 0 bases from V and 1 base from J, with 7 bases between. The CDR3 has 16 amino acids. CDR1 is LGHNA and CDR2 is YNFKEQ in the germline V gene. CDR3 DNA: TGTGCCAGCAGCCAAGATCTCGGGTCTGGGGCCAACGTCCTGACTTTC. This translates into CASSQDLGSGANVLTF.